This is a list of T cell receptor beta chains from one sample in a study of cytomegalovirus exposure and HLA in healthy donors. Sequencing was performed with immunoSEQ multiplex PCR; in TCRdb, only in-frame clones are kept and a portion is missing. Of under 200,000 clones listed, 68% were seen once; the top ten hold approximately 1.3%. Material for sequencing was PBMCs. These TCRs come from a man aged 45-65 years in good health and CMV-seronegative. Both conserved end residues are part of each CDR3. D genes are given only for firm matches. Only part of the rows carry a size: once, few, many, or a class if the clone is expanded.

cdr3_aa,cdr3_nt,v_call,j_call,clone_size,d_call
CASSYHREGDGYTF,TGTGCCAGCAGTTACCACAGGGAAGGGGATGGCTACACCTTC,TRBV6-5,TRBJ1-2,few,NA
CASSLEGISGNTIYF,TGCGCCAGCAGCTTGGAGGGGATCTCTGGAAACACCATATATTTT,TRBV5-1,TRBJ1-3,NA,NA
CASSLVGQGGAETQYF,TGTGCCAGCAGCCTCGTTGGACAGGGAGGTGCAGAGACCCAGTACTTC,TRBV7-2,TRBJ2-5,NA,TRBD1
CASSDRDTGPSLGEQYF,TGCGCCAGCAGTGACCGGGACACCGGACCCTCCTTGGGAGAGCAGTACTTC,TRBV10-1,TRBJ2-7,NA,NA
CASSSTGVYTEAFF,TGTGCCAGCAGCTCGACAGGGGTATACACTGAAGCTTTCTTT,TRBV7-2,TRBJ1-1,NA,TRBD1
CASSTGTDTDTQYF,TGCGCCAGCAGCACCGGGACAGACACAGATACGCAGTATTTT,TRBV5-1,TRBJ2-3,few,TRBD1
CASSEEGAPLNEQFF,TGTGCCAGCAGTGAGGAGGGGGCGCCCCTCAATGAGCAGTTCTTC,TRBV6-1,TRBJ2-1,NA,NA
CASSFGQFGTETYEQYF,TGTGCCAGCAGCTTTGGGCAATTCGGGACAGAAACCTACGAGCAGTACTTC,TRBV7-9,TRBJ2-7,few,TRBD1
CASSSRGSTDTQYF,TGTGCCAGCAGCTCGCGGGGAAGCACAGATACGCAGTATTTT,TRBV2,TRBJ2-3,NA,NA
CSVISRDRGSLNYGYTF,TGCAGCGTTATCTCCCGGGACAGGGGTAGCCTAAACTATGGCTACACCTTC,TRBV29-1,TRBJ1-2,NA,TRBD1
CASSFGGRVDQPQHF,TGTGCCAGCAGCTTCGGCGGGAGGGTCGATCAGCCCCAGCATTTT,TRBV7-2,TRBJ1-5,NA,NA
CATSRDRDVGELFF,TGTGCCACCAGCAGGGACAGGGACGTCGGGGAGCTGTTTTTT,TRBV15,TRBJ2-2,NA,TRBD1
CASSFRTESSYEQYF,TGTGCCAGCAGCTTTAGGACAGAATCTTCCTACGAGCAGTACTTC,TRBV7-9,TRBJ2-7,NA,NA
CASSSTGTGGNTGELFF,TGTGCCAGTTCCTCTACGGGGACAGGGGGGAACACCGGGGAGCTGTTTTTT,TRBV7-3,TRBJ2-2,NA,TRBD1
CASSQDVAGYVQPQHF,TGCGCCAGCAGCCAAGATGTGGCAGGGTACGTTCAGCCCCAGCATTTT,TRBV4-1,TRBJ1-5,NA,NA
CASSPGTAGRELFF,TGTGCCAGCAGCCCCGGGACAGCGGGTAGGGAGCTGTTTTTT,TRBV16,TRBJ2-2,few,NA